This T cell receptor beta chain derives from a study of pediatric ulcerative colitis. The method was immunoSEQ multiplex PCR; TCRdb's version includes in-frame clones alone and lacks a portion of them. The profile covers tens of thousands of clones, with approximately 73% appearing a single time and 0.7% to 0.95% taken by the ten largest. Details on this clone: What it binds is not known.

Rectal tissue came from one to two pinch biopsies taken at colonoscopy. The CDR3 sequence is 17 residues long. Germline CDR1 reads SNHLY; CDR2 reads FYNNEI. V shed 8 bases, J shed 5 bases, and the junction held 17 bases outside the gene matches. General observations from the study: Two rectal CDR3 clonotypes occurred in all ulcerative colitis patients.

The sequence derives from a boy younger than 18 with moderate ulcerative colitis. This sequence joins TRBV2 and TRBJ2-7; 11 nucleotides line up with TRBD2. The sequenced sample was gut tissue. The CDR3 DNA reads as TGTGCCAGCCACGCAAGACTAGCGGGGCCGCCCCCCCACGAGCAGTACTTC. This gives the protein CASHARLAGPPPHEQYF. The whole variable domain, filled in from reference TRBV2 and TRBJ2-7, reads EPEVTQTPSHQVTQMGQEVILRCVPISNHLYFYWYRQILGQKVEFLVSFYNNEISEKSEIFDDQFSVERPDGSNFTLKIRSTKLEDSAMYFCASHARLAGPPPHEQYFGPGTRLTVT.